This TCR beta chain was profiled in a study of technical replicates of blood from a handful of donors. Data came from immunoSEQ multiplex PCR; TCRdb stores just in-frame clones and leaves some out. Of around 50,000 clones detected, approximately 95% appear once; the ten largest clones hold about 0.37%. CDR3 length: 11 amino acids. Trimming shortened V by 2 bases and J by 15 bases, and 11 bases separated the two germline ends. Germline values: CDR1 WNHNN, CDR2 SYGVQD (reference sequence). The genes are TRBV10-1 and TRBJ1-5; D unresolved. The clonotype comes from a human donor in good health. Sequenced material: T cells isolated from PBMCs. CDR3: CASSEVQVRHF. CDR3 bases: TGCGCCAGCAGTGAGGTTCAGGTAAGGCATTTT.